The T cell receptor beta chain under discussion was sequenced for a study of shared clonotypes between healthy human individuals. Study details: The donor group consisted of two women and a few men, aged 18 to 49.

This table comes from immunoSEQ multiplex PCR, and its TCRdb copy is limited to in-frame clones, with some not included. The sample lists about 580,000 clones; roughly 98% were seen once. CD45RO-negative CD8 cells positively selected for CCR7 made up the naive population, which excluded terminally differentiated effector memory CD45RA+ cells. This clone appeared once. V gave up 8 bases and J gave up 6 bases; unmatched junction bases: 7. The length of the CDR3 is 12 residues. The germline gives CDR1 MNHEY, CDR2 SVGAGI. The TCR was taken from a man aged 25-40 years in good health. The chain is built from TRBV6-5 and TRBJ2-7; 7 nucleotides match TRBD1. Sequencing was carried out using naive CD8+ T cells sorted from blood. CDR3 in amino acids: CASSTGVSEQYF. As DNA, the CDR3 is TGTGCCAGCTCCACAGGGGTTAGCGAGCAGTACTTC.